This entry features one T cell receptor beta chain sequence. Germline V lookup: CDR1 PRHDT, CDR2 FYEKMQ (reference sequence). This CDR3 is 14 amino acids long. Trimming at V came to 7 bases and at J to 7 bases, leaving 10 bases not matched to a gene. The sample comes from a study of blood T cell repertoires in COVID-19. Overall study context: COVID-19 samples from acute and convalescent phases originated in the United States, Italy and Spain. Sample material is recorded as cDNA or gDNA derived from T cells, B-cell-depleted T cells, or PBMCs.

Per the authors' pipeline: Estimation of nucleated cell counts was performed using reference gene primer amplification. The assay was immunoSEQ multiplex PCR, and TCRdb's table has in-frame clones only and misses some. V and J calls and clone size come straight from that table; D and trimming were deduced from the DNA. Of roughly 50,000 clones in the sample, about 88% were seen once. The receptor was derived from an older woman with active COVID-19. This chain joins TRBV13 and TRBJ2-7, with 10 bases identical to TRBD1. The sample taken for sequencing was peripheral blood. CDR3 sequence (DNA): TGTGCCAGCACCCTTGACAGGGGGCGGAATGAGCAGTACTTC. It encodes CASTLDRGRNEQYF.